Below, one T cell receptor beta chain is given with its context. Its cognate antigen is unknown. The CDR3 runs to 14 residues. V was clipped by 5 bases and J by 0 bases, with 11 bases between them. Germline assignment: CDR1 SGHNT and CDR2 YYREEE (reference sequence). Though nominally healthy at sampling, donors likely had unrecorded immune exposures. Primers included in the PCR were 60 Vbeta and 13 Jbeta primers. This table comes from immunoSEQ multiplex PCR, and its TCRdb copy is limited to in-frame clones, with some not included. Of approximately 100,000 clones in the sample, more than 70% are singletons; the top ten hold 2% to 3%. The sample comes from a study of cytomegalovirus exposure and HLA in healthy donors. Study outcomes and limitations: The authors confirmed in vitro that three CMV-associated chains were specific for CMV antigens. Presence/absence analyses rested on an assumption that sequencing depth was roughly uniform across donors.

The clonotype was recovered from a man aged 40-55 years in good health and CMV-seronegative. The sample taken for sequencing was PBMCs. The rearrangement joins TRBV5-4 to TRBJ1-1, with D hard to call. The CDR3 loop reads CASSFPPMNTEAFF. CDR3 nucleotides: TGTGCCAGCAGTTTCCCCCCAATGAACACTGAAGCTTTCTTT.